This T cell receptor (beta chain) was profiled in a study of tumor-infiltrating lymphocytes in localized non-small cell lung cancer. The data were produced by immunoSEQ multiplex PCR, yet TCRdb's version contains in-frame clones alone and is incomplete. This sample has thousands of clones, with about three quarters found just once. Looked up from germline, CDR1 is GTSNPN and CDR2 is SVGIG (reference sequence). V was shortened by 0 bases and J by 6 bases, with 6 bases between the two germline ends. This CDR3 has 13 residues. This clone has more than one count but fewer than ten. The TCR originated in a human donor with non-small cell lung cancer. Sequences were obtained from lung tumor tissue. The chain carries TRBV30 and TRBJ1-6; D gene unclear. The CDR3 coding sequence is TGTGCCTGGAGTGTTGGGAGTAATTCACCCCTCCACTTT. Amino acid sequence: CAWSVGSNSPLHF. The full variable domain, its missing parts supplied by reference TRBV30 and TRBJ1-6, is SQTIHQWPATLVQPVGSPLSLECTVEGTSNPNLYWYRQAAGRGLQLLFYSVGIGQISSEVPQNLSASRPQDRQFILSSKKLLLSDSGFYLCAWSVGSNSPLHFGNGTRLTVT.